These 10 T cell receptor beta chains originate from one sample sequenced in a study of Graves' ophthalmopathy and Graves' hyperthyroidism. RNA transcripts yielded amplified TCR beta CDR3 regions. RT-PCR in the first round used HTBI primers; a second-round multiplex PCR followed. TCRdb re-called the multiplex PCR reads through MiXCR, storing one row per CDR3 protein. The table includes about 220,000 distinct CDR3 sequences, roughly a fifth detected once. The sequencing sample was made of peripheral blood. Every receptor here comes from a woman aged 50 to 60 with Graves' ophthalmopathy.

This clonotype was picked up a small number of times. V and J are TRBV2 and TRBJ2-6; TRBD1 aligns across 8 bases. Germline loops: CDR1 SNHLY, CDR2 FYNNEI. This CDR3 has 17 residues. Germline trimming cut 7 bases from V and 0 bases from J; bases unmatched to any gene: 8. The CDR3 here is CASNRDRPGSGANVLTF. The CDR3 nucleotides are TGTGCCAGCAACCGGGACAGGCCCGGCTCTGGGGCCAACGTCCTGACTTTC.

This clonotype was counted at least ten times. The V call is TRBV27, the J call TRBJ1-1; 8 nucleotides align to TRBD1. V trimming: 5 bases; J trimming: 3 bases; junction bases outside the gene matches: 8. The CDR3 consists of 15 residues. Germline CDR1 and CDR2: MNHEY and SMNVEV (reference sequence). The CDR3 loop reads CASSTLRGQYTEAFF. CDR3 nucleotide sequence: TGTGCCAGCAGTACCCTCAGGGGGCAATACACTGAAGCTTTCTTT.

This clonotype was detected many times. V is TRBV28 and J is TRBJ1-2; TRBD1 matches 12 bases. The germline gives CDR1 MDHEN, CDR2 SYDVKM. CDR3 length: 15 amino acids. The V gene end was trimmed by 5 bases and the J gene end by 6 bases; junction bases not matched to a gene: 7. CDR3 region: CASSTGQGAFNGYTF. The CDR3 DNA sequence: TGTGCCAGCAGTACGGGACAGGGGGCTTTCAATGGCTACACCTTC.

Many counts were recorded for this clonotype. The chain joins TRBV20-1 to TRBJ2-7; 8 bases are shared with TRBD1. The CDR3 sequence is 14 residues long. J gave up 3 bases and V 3 bases, and 7 bases lay outside the gene matches. CDR1 is DFQATT, CDR2 SNEGSKA, per germline (reference sequence). The CDR3 sequence is CSASPPDRDYEQYF. CDR3 nucleotide sequence: TGCAGTGCTAGCCCACCGGACAGGGACTACGAGCAGTACTTC.

This clonotype has at least ten counts. The chain has TRBV25-1 and TRBJ2-5; no definite D call. The germline V gene has CDR1 MGHDK and CDR2 SYGVNS. The CDR3 runs 15 residues. V lost 6 bases to trimming and J lost 5 bases, with 19 bases between them. The CDR3 nucleotides read TGTGCCAGCAGCGAAGGGCTCACCGCTTTGGAGACCCAGTACTTC. It translates to CASSEGLTALETQYF.

This clonotype appeared many times. The chain combines TRBV4-1 with TRBJ2-5; D gene ambiguous. CDR3 size: 13 residues. The V gene's germline CDR1 is MGHRA and CDR2 YSYEKL. Trimming removed 4 bases from V and 3 bases from J, with 9 bases in between. As DNA, the CDR3 is TGCGCCAGCAGCCGAGACCTCAAAGAGACCCAGTACTTC. Translation gives CASSRDLKETQYF.

This clonotype has ten or more counts. V usage is TRBV6-1 and J usage is TRBJ1-1, with 7 bases matching TRBD1. Trimming took 4 bases from V and 0 from J; bases not matched to a gene: 2. The CDR3 consists of 14 residues. Germline CDR1 is MNHNS and CDR2 is SASEGT. The chain's CDR3 is CASSADRMNTEAFF. The CDR3 region has the DNA TGTGCCAGCAGTGCGGACAGGATGAACACTGAAGCTTTCTTT.

This clonotype showed up many times. The germline gene is not matched at one end of the junction; a read error may be the cause. The V gene is TRBV5-1, the J gene TRBJ2-7, with D possibly being TRBD1 (6 bases). CDR1 and CDR2 (germline): SGHRS, YFSETQ. This CDR3 region has 14 residues. The CDR3 coding sequence is TGTGCCAGCAGTTTGGGCCAGGGGCCCTACGAGCAGTACTTC. This gives the protein CASSLGQGPYEQYF. Full variable domain (outside the CDR3, taken from reference TRBV5-1 and TRBJ2-7): KAGVTQTPRYLIKTRGQQVTLSCSPISGHRSVSWYQQTPGQGLQFLFEYFSETQRNKGNFPGRFSGRQFSNSRSEMNVSTLELGDSALYLCASSLGQGPYEQYFGPGTRLTVT.

Many counts were recorded for this clonotype. The V gene is TRBV11-2, the J gene TRBJ2-7; 8 nucleotides match TRBD1. CDR3 length: 14 residues. V shed 1 base, J shed 5 bases, and the junction held 4 bases outside the gene matches. The germline CDR1 and CDR2 sequences are SGHAT and FQNNGV. The CDR3 nucleotides read TGTGCCAGCAGCTTAGGTCCAGGGGGCAACGAGCAGTACTTC. Translating it yields CASSLGPGGNEQYF.

The chain recombines TRBV27 with TRBJ2-7; possible D gene TRBD1, 6 bases. This CDR3 has 14 amino acids. Per germline, CDR1 MNHEY and CDR2 SMNVEV (reference sequence). Trimming removed 4 bases from V and 2 bases from J, with 12 bases in between. CDR3: CASSYTGPPYEQYF. Here the CDR3 DNA reads TGTGCCAGCAGTTATACAGGGCCACCCTACGAGCAGTACTTC.